This T cell receptor (beta chain) was retrieved from a study of blood T cells in healthy people across ages. Study-wide background: The template switching approach captured approximately one barcoded beta molecule for every two T cells. Study-level findings and limits: A roughly linear age-dependent decrease characterized TCR beta diversity per million T cells.

It was with a sample-barcoded 5' primer and a J-beta primer mix that a second PCR of about 6 to 11 cycles was run. A template-switch adaptor that had 12 random nucleotides put a tag on each cDNA molecule. TCRdb recomputed calls from the 5' RACE reads with MiXCR, one row per CDR3 protein. The data show about 1.5 million distinct CDR3 sequences, around two fifths seen once. The individuals who served as donors were healthy Caucasians living in Russia, aged roughly 6 to 100. CDR3 length equals 17 residues. CDR1 is SGHKS, CDR2 YYEKEE, per germline (reference sequence). J was trimmed by 4 bases and V by 3 bases; bases with no gene match: 7. This clonotype was recorded a few times. Antigen unknown.

The V gene is TRBV5-5, the J gene TRBJ2-3; 14 nucleotides line up with TRBD2. Specimen: blood. The origin of this receptor is a woman in her late teens or twenties in good health. The chain's CDR3 is CASSYGTSGSWSDTQYF. The CDR3, as DNA: TGTGCCAGCAGCTATGGGACTAGCGGGAGTTGGTCAGATACGCAGTATTTT. Variable domain in full (rest from reference TRBV5-5 and TRBJ2-3): DAGVTQSPTHLIKTRGQQVTLRCSPISGHKSVSWYQQVLGQGPQFIFQYYEKEERGRGNFPDRFSARQFPNYSSELNVNALLLGDSALYLCASSYGTSGSWSDTQYFGPGTRLTVL.